This is a list of T cell receptor beta chains from one sample in a study of human T cells and chemical hapten exposure. Each CDR3 protein is one row after TCRdb ran MiXCR on the RACE reads. Among about 110,000 distinct CDR3 sequences listed, about a tenth were seen once. Sequencing used whole blood, obtained in connection with sensitization to the hapten diphenylcyclopropenone (DPC). Receptors were obtained from a middle-aged woman with alopecia areata. Some clones in this sample may be carry-over from other donors' samples. The CDR3 runs from the conserved cysteine through the conserved F or W. Each record gives: V gene, D gene, J gene, CDR3 protein. The D gene is left open where the match is weak.

v_call: TRBV28; d_call: TRBD1; j_call: TRBJ2-2; cdr3_aa: CASRPGGRMNTGELFF
v_call: TRBV4-3; d_call: TRBD2; j_call: TRBJ2-1; cdr3_aa: CASSRGLAGGIWEQFF
v_call: TRBV10-2; d_call: TRBD1; j_call: TRBJ2-7; cdr3_aa: CASSTGQASSYEQYF
v_call: TRBV11-2; d_call: .; j_call: TRBJ2-1; cdr3_aa: CASSLESGSSQFF
v_call: TRBV6-1; d_call: .; j_call: TRBJ1-5; cdr3_aa: CASTHGERDQPQHF
v_call: TRBV12-3/TRBV12-4; d_call: TRBD1; j_call: TRBJ2-7; cdr3_aa: CASSLLPGQGELIEQYF
v_call: TRBV7-2; d_call: .; j_call: TRBJ2-7; cdr3_aa: CASSLAQGGSTGQYF
v_call: TRBV12-3/TRBV12-4; d_call: .; j_call: TRBJ2-7; cdr3_aa: CATRGAGSYEQYF
v_call: TRBV14; d_call: .; j_call: TRBJ1-6; cdr3_aa: CASSQVEGSYNSPLHF
v_call: TRBV6-6; d_call: .; j_call: TRBJ2-1; cdr3_aa: CASSYSSSTVYEQFF
v_call: TRBV4-3; d_call: TRBD1; j_call: TRBJ1-6; cdr3_aa: CASSRETGESPLHF
v_call: TRBV6-6; d_call: TRBD1; j_call: TRBJ1-2; cdr3_aa: CASSRGQGGYGYTF
v_call: TRBV29-1; d_call: .; j_call: TRBJ2-5; cdr3_aa: CSVHTPGSYQETQYF
v_call: TRBV4-1; d_call: .; j_call: TRBJ2-2; cdr3_aa: CASSPFQGGRNGELFF
v_call: TRBV7-9; d_call: .; j_call: TRBJ2-4; cdr3_aa: CASSLGSGSKNIQYF
v_call: TRBV9; d_call: TRBD2; j_call: TRBJ2-1; cdr3_aa: CASSVPASGVYNEQFF
v_call: TRBV20-1; d_call: TRBD1; j_call: TRBJ2-1; cdr3_aa: CSARVTGDNNEQFF
v_call: TRBV7-9; d_call: TRBD1; j_call: TRBJ1-5; cdr3_aa: CASSSGDSYNQPQHF
v_call: TRBV29-1; d_call: .; j_call: TRBJ1-2; cdr3_aa: CSVDQVDYGYTF
v_call: TRBV12-3/TRBV12-4; d_call: TRBD2; j_call: TRBJ2-3; cdr3_aa: CASTSNGWLAGNLDSTDTQYF
v_call: TRBV11-2; d_call: TRBD1; j_call: TRBJ2-1; cdr3_aa: CASSTDRGSEQFF
v_call: TRBV29-1; d_call: TRBD1; j_call: TRBJ1-1; cdr3_aa: CSGGQGVAFF
v_call: TRBV4-3; d_call: .; j_call: TRBJ2-5; cdr3_aa: CASSQELQLETQYF
v_call: TRBV10-3; d_call: .; j_call: TRBJ2-7; cdr3_aa: CAISEQGTGSYEQYF
v_call: TRBV10-3; d_call: TRBD1; j_call: TRBJ1-2; cdr3_aa: CAITSTGSDGYTF
v_call: TRBV7-2; d_call: TRBD1; j_call: TRBJ1-2; cdr3_aa: CASSPWTGFFGYTF
v_call: TRBV6-6; d_call: TRBD1; j_call: TRBJ1-4; cdr3_aa: CASSFGQGTNEKLFF
v_call: TRBV7-9; d_call: TRBD2; j_call: TRBJ2-1; cdr3_aa: CASGLAVSYNEQFF
v_call: TRBV7-2; d_call: .; j_call: TRBJ2-2; cdr3_aa: CASSFRWGYTGELFF
v_call: TRBV5-1; d_call: .; j_call: TRBJ1-2; cdr3_aa: CASSLIAGTNYGYTF
v_call: TRBV4-3; d_call: .; j_call: TRBJ2-3; cdr3_aa: CASSQRGTSTDTQYF
v_call: TRBV29-1; d_call: .; j_call: TRBJ2-7; cdr3_aa: CSVEDHGYEQYF
v_call: TRBV12-3/TRBV12-4; d_call: TRBD1; j_call: TRBJ1-2; cdr3_aa: CASRLFRDRARYGYTF
v_call: TRBV10-3; d_call: .; j_call: TRBJ2-2; cdr3_aa: CAISEFPGGGPITGELFF
v_call: TRBV18; d_call: .; j_call: TRBJ2-5; cdr3_aa: CASSPPGTPETQYF
v_call: TRBV7-3; d_call: .; j_call: TRBJ2-7; cdr3_aa: CASSLRRRYEQYF
v_call: TRBV3-1; d_call: .; j_call: TRBJ2-5; cdr3_aa: CASSQYGGGMETQYF
v_call: TRBV15; d_call: TRBD1; j_call: TRBJ1-4; cdr3_aa: CATSRGQVGEKLFF
v_call: TRBV15; d_call: .; j_call: TRBJ1-4; cdr3_aa: CATSKPGVLFGKLFF
v_call: TRBV28; d_call: TRBD2; j_call: TRBJ2-1; cdr3_aa: CASSYGGAHEQFF
v_call: TRBV6-5; d_call: TRBD1; j_call: TRBJ2-7; cdr3_aa: CASSYSRTGLGEQYF
v_call: TRBV6-1; d_call: .; j_call: TRBJ2-3; cdr3_aa: CASRATSTDTQYF
v_call: TRBV7-8; d_call: .; j_call: TRBJ2-2; cdr3_aa: CASSILQGNTGELFF
v_call: TRBV12-3/TRBV12-4; d_call: .; j_call: TRBJ1-5; cdr3_aa: CASSLFPGSNQPQHF
v_call: TRBV20-1; d_call: .; j_call: TRBJ2-5; cdr3_aa: CSAPSGRVETQYF